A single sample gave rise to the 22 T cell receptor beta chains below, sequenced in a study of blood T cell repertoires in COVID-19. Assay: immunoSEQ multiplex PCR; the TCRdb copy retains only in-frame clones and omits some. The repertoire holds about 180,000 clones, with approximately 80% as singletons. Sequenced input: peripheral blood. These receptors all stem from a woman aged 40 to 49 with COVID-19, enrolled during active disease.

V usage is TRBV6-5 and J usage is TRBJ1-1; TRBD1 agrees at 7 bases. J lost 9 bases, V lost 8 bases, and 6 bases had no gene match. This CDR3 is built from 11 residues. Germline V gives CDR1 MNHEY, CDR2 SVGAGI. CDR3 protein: CASSGGPQAFF. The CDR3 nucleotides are TGTGCCAGCTCAGGGGGGCCACAAGCTTTCTTT.

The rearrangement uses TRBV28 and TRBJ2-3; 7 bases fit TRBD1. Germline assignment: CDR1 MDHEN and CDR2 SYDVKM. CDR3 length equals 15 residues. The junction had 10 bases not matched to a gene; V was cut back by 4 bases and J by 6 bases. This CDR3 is CASSSLTGSRDTQYF. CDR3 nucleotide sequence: TGTGCCAGCAGTTCCCTGACAGGGAGTAGGGATACGCAGTATTTT. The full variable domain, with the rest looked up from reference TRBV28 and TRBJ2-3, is DVKVTQSSRYLVKRTGEKVFLECVQDMDHENMFWYRQDPGLGLRLIYFSYDVKMKEKGDIPEGYSVSREKKERFSLILESASTNQTSMYLCASSSLTGSRDTQYFGPGTRLTVL.

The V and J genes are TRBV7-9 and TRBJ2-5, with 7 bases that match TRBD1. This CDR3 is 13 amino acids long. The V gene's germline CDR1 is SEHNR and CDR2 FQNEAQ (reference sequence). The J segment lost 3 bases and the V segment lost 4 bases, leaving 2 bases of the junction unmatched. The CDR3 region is CASSSDREETQYF. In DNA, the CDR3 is TGTGCCAGCAGCTCAGACAGGGAAGAGACCCAGTACTTC.

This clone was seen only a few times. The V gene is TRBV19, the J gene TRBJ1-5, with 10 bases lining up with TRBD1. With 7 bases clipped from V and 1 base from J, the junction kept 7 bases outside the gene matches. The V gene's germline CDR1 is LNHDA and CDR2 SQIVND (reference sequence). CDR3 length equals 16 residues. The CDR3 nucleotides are TGTGCCAGTACCTCGGGACAGGGGAGGAGCAATCAGCCCCAGCATTTT. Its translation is CASTSGQGRSNQPQHF.

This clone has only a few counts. CDR3 coding DNA: TGTGCCAGCAGCCGGGACAGGGCCGGGGAGCTGTTTTTT. It yields the protein CASSRDRAGELFF. The chain recombines TRBV5-6 with TRBJ2-2; 9 nucleotides line up with TRBD1. The V gene's germline CDR1 is SGHDT and CDR2 YYEEEE. J gave up 6 bases and V 4 bases, and 1 base lay outside the gene matches. This CDR3 is built from 13 residues.

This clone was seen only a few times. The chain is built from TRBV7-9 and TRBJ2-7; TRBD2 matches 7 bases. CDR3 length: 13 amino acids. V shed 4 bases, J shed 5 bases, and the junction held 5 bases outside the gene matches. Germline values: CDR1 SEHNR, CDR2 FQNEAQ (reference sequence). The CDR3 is CASSSPGRDEQYF. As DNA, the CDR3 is TGTGCCAGCAGCTCCCCTGGGAGGGACGAGCAGTACTTC.

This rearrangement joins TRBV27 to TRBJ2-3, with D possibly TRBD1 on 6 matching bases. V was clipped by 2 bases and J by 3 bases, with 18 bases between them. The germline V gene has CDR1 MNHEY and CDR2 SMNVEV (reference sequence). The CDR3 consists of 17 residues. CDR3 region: CASSLSRGPGRTDTQYF. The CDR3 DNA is TGTGCCAGCAGTTTAAGCAGGGGCCCGGGAAGGACAGATACGCAGTATTTT.

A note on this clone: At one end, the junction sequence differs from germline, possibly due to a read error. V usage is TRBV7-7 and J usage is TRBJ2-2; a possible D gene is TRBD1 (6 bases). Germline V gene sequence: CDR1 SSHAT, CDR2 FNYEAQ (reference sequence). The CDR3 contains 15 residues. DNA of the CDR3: TGTGCTAGCAGCTTACTTCCCAGGGGCGCCGGGGAGCTGTTTTTT. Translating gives CASSLLPRGAGELFF.

CDR3 region: CASSEARRTGDTDTQYF. CDR3 bases: TGTGCCAGCAGTGAAGCTCGACGGACAGGTGACACAGATACGCAGTATTTT. The chain uses TRBV2 and TRBJ2-3; TRBD1 matches at 7 bases. This CDR3 spans 17 amino acids. Trimming cost V 0 bases and J 2 bases; bases outside gene matches: 8. Germline V gene sequence: CDR1 SNHLY, CDR2 FYNNEI.

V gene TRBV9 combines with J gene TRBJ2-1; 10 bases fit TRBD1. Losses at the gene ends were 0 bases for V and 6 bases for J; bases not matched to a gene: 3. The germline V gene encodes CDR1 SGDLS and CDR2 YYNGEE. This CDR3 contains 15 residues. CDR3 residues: CASSVGQGAPNEQFF. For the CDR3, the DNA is TGTGCCAGCAGCGTAGGACAGGGGGCGCCCAATGAGCAGTTCTTC.

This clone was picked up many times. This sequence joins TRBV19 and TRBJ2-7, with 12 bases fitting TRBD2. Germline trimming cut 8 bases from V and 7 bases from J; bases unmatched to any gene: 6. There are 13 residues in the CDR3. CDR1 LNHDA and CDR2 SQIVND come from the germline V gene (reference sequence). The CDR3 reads CASSTSGRIEQYF. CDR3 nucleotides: TGTGCCAGTTCGACTAGCGGGAGAATTGAGCAGTACTTC.

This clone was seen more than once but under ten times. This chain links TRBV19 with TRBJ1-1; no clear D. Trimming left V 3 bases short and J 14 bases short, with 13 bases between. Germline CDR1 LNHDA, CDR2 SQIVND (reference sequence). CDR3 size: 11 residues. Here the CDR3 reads CASSIARAWFF. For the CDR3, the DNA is TGTGCCAGTAGTATTGCGCGGGCGTGGTTCTTT. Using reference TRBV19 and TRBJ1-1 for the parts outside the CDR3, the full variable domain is DGGITQSPKYLFRKEGQNVTLSCEQNLNHDAMYWYRQDPGQGLRLIYYSQIVNDFQKGDIAEGYSVSREKKESFPLTVTSAQKNPTAFYLCASSIARAWFFGQGTRLTVV.

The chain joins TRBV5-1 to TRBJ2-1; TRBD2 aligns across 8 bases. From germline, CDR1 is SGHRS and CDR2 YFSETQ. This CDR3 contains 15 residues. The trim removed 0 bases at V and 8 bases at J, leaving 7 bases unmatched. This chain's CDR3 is CASSLVASGSDEQFF. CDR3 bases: TGCGCCAGCAGCTTGGTGGCTAGCGGGTCCGATGAGCAGTTCTTC.

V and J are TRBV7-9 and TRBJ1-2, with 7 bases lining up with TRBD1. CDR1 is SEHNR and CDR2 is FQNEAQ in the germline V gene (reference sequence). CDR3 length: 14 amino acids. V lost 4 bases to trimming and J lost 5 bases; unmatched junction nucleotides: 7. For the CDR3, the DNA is TGTGCCAGCAGCTCGGACAGGAAAGCTTATGGCTACACCTTC. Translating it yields CASSSDRKAYGYTF.

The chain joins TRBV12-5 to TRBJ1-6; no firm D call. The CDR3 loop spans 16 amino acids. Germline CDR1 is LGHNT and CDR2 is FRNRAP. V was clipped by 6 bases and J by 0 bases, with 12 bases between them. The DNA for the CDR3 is TGTGCTAGTGGACCCGACAAGAGCTCCTATAATTCACCCCTCCACTTT. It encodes CASGPDKSSYNSPLHF. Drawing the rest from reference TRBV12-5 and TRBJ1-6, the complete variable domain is DARVTQTPRHKVTEMGQEVTMRCQPILGHNTVFWYRQTMMQGLELLAYFRNRAPLDDSGMPKDRFSAEMPDATLATLKIQPSEPRDSAVYFCASGPDKSSYNSPLHFGNGTRLTVT.

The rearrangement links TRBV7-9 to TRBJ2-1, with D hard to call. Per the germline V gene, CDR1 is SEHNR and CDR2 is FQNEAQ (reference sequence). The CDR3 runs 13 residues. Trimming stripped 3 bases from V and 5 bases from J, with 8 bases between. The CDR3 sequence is CASSFDNHNEQFF. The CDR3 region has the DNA TGTGCCAGCAGCTTCGACAACCACAATGAGCAGTTCTTC.

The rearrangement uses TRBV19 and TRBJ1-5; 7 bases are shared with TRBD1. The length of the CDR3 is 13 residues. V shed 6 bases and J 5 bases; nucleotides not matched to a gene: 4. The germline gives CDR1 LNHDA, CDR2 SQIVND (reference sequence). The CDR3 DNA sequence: TGTGCCAGTAGCGACAGGGCCTATCAGCCCCAGCATTTT. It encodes CASSDRAYQPQHF.

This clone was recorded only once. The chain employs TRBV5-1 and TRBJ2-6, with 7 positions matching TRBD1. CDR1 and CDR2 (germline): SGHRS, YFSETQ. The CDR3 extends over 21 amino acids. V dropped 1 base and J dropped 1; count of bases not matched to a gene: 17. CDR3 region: CASSLSGRNRDSLSGANVLTF. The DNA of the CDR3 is TGCGCCAGCAGCTTGTCGGGGCGAAACCGGGACAGCTTGTCTGGGGCCAACGTCCTGACTTTC.

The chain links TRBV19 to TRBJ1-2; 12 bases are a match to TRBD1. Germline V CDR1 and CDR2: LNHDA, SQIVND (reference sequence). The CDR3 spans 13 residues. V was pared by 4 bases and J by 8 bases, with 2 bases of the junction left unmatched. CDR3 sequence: CASSTGTGGGYTF. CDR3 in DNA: TGTGCCAGTAGTACCGGGACAGGGGGCGGCTACACCTTC. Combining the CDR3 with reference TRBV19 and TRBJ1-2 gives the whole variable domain DGGITQSPKYLFRKEGQNVTLSCEQNLNHDAMYWYRQDPGQGLRLIYYSQIVNDFQKGDIAEGYSVSREKKESFPLTVTSAQKNPTAFYLCASSTGTGGGYTFGSGTRLTVV.

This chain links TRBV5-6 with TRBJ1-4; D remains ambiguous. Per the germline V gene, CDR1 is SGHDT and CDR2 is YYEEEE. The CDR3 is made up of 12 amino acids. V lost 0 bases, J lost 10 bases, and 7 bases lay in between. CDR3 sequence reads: CASSLGGGKLFF. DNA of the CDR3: TGTGCCAGCAGCTTGGGGGGAGGAAAACTGTTTTTT.

Here the CDR3 DNA reads TGTGCCAGCAGCACGGGCTATGGCTACACCTTC. It encodes CASSTGYGYTF. This rearrangement joins TRBV6-1 to TRBJ1-2; D uncertain. This CDR3 is built from 11 residues. V gave up 6 bases and J gave up 4 bases, with 6 bases separating them. CDR1 and CDR2 (germline): MNHNS, SASEGT.

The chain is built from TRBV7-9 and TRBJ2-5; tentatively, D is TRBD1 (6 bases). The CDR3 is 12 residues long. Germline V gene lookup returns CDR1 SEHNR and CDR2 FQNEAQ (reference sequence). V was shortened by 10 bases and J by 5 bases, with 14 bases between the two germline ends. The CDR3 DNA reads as TGTGCCAACGACAGGTTGCTCGAGACCCAGTACTTC. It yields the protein CANDRLLETQYF.